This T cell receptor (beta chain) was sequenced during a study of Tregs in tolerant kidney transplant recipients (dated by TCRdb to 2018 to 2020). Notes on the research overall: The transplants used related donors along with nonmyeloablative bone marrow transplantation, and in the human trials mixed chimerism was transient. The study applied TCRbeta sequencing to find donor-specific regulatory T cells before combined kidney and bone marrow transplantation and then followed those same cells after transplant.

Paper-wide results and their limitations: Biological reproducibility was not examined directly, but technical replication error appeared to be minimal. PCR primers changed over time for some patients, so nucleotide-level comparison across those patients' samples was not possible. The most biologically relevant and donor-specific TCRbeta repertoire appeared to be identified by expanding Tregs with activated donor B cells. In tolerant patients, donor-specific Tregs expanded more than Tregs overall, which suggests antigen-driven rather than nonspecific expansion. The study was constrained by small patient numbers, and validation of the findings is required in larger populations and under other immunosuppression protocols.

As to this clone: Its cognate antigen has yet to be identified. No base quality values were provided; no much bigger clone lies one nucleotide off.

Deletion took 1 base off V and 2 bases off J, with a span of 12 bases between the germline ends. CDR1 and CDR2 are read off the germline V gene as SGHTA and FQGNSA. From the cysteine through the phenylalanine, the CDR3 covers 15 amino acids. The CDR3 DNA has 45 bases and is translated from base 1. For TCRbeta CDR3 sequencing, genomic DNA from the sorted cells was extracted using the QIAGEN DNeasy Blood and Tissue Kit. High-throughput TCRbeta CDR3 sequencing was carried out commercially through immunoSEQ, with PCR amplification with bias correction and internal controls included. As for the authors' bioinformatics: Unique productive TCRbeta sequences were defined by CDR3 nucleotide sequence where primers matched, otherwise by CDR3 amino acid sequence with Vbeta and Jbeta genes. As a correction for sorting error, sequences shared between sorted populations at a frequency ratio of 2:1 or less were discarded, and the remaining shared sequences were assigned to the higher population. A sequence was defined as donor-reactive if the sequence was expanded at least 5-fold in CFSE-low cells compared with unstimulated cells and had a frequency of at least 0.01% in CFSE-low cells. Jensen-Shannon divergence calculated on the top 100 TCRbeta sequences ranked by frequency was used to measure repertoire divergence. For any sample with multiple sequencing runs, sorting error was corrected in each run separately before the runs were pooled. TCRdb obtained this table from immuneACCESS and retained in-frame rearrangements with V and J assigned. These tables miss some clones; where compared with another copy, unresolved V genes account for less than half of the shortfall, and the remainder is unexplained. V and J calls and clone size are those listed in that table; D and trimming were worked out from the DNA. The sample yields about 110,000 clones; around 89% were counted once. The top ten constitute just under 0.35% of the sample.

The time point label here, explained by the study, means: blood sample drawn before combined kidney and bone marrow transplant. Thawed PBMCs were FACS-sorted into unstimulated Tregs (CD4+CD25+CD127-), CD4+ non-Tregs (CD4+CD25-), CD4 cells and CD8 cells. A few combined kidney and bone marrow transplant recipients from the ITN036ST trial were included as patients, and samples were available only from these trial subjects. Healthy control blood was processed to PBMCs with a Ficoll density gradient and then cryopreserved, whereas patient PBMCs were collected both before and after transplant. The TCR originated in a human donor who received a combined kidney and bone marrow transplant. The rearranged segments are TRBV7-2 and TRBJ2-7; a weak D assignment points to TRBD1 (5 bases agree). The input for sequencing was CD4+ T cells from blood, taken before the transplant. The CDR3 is CASSLGTADTYEQYF. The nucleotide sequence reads TGTGCCAGCAGCTTAGGGACGGCGGACACCTACGAGCAGTACTTC.